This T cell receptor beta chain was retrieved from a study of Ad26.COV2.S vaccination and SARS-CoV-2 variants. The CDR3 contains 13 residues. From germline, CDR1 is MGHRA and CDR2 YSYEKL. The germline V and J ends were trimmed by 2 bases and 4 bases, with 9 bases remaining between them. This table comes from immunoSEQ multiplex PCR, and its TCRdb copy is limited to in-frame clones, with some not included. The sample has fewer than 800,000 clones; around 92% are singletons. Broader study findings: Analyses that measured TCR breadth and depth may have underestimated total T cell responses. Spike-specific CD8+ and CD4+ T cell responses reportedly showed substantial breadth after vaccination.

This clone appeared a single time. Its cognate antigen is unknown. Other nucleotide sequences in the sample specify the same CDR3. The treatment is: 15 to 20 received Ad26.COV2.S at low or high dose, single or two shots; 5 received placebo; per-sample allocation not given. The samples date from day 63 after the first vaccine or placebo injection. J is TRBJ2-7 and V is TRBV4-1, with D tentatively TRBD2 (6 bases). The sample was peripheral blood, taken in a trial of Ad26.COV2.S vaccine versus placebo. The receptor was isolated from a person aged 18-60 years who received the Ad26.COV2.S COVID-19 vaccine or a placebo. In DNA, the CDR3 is TGCGCCAGCAGCCAAAGGGACTCTTACGAGCAGTACTTC. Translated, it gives CASSQRDSYEQYF.